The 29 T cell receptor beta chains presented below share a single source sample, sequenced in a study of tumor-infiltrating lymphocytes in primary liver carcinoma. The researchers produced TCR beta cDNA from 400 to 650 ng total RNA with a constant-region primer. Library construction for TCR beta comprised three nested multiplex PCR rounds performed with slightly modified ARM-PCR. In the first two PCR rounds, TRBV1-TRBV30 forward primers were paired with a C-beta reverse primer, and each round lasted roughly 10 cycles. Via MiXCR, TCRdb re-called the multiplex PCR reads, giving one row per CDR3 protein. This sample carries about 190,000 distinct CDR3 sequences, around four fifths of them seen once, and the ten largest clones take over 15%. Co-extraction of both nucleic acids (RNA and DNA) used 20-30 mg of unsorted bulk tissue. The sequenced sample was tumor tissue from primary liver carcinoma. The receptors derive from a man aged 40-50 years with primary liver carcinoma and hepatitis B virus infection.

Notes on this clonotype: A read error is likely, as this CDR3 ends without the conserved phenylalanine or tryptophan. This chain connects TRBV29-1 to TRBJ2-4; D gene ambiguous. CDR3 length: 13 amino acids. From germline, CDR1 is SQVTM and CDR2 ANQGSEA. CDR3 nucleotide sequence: TGCATCGTTGAAGAACCCGGTCGTAACATGCAGTACCTC. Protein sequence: CIVEEPGRNMQYL.

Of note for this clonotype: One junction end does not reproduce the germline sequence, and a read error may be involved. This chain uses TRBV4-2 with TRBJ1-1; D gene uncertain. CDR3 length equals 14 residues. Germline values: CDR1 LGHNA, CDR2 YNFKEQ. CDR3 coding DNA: TGTGCCAACAGCACAAACCAGAGAGGCGCTGAAGTTTTCTTT. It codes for CANSTNQRGAEVFF.

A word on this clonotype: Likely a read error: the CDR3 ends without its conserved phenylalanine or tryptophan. The CDR3 coding sequence is TGCGCCAGCAGCTTAAGTGGGGACAATGAGCAGTTCTTA. Translating it yields CASSLSGDNEQFL. V is TRBV5-1 and J is TRBJ2-1, with D unclear. CDR3 length: 13 amino acids. CDR1 SGHRS and CDR2 YFSETQ come from the germline V gene. V was trimmed by 2 bases and J by 5 bases, leaving 8 bases between them.

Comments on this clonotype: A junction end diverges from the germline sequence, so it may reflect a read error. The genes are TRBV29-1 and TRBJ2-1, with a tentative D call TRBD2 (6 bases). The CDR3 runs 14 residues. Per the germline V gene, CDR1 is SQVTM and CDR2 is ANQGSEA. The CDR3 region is CSVAIVSGCNDQFF. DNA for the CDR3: TGCAGCGTTGCCATAGTTAGCGGTTGCAATGATCAGTTCTTC.

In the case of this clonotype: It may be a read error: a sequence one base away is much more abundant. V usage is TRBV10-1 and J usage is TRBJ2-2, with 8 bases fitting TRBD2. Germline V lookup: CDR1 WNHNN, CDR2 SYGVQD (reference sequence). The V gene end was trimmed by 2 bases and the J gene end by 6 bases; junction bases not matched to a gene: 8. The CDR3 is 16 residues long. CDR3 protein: CASSEMAGGLAGELFF. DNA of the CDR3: TGCGCCAGCAGTGAGATGGCGGGAGGATTAGCCGGGGAGCTGTTTTTT.

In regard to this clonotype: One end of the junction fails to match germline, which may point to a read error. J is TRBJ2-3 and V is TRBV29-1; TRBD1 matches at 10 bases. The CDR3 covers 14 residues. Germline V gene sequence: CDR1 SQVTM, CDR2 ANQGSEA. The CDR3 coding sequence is TGTAGCGATTCCGGGACAGGGGCGTCAGATATGCAGTATTTT. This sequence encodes CSDSGTGASDMQYF.

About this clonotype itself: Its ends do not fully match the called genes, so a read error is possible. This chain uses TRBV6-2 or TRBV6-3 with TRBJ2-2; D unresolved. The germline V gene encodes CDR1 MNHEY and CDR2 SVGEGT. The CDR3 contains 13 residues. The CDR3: CVSILQMTGELFF. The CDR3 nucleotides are TGTGTCAGCATCTTACAGATGACCGGGGAGCTGTTTTTT.

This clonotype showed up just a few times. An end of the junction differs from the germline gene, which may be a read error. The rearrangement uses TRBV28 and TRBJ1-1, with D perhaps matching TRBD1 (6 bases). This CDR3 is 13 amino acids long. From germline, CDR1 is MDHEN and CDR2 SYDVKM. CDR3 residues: CTSSGQGREEAFF. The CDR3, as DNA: TGTACCAGCAGTGGTCAGGGGCGGGAAGAAGCTTTCTTT.

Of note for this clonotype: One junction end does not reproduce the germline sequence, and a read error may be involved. CDR3 nucleotides: TGCAGCGTTGGGACTAGTGCGGCGAACGCCGGGGAGCTGCTTTTT. Its protein is CSVGTSAANAGELLF. The V gene is TRBV29-1, the J gene TRBJ2-2; 7 nucleotides line up with TRBD2. The germline V gene has CDR1 SQVTM and CDR2 ANQGSEA. CDR3 length equals 15 residues.

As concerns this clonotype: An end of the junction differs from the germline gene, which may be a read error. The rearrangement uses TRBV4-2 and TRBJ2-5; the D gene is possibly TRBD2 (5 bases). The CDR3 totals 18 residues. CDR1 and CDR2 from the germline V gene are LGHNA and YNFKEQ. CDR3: CTSSQDLMGEPALETQYF. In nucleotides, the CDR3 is TGTACCAGCAGTCAAGATCTGATGGGAGAGCCGGCTTTAGAGACCCAGTACTTC.

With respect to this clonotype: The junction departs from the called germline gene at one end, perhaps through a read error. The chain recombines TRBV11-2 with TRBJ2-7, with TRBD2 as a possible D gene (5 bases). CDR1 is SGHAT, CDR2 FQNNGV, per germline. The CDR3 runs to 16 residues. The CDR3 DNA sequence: TGTGTCAGCAGCTCCCTTCTCGTGGGAGTGATCTACGAGCAGTACTTC. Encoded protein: CVSSSLLVGVIYEQYF.

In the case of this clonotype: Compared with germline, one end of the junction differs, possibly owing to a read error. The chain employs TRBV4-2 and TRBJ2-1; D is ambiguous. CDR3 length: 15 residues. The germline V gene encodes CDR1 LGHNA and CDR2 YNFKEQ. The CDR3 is CTSSQDWVTGGKQFF. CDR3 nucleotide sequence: TGTACCAGCAGCCAAGATTGGGTTACCGGCGGTAAGCAGTTCTTC.

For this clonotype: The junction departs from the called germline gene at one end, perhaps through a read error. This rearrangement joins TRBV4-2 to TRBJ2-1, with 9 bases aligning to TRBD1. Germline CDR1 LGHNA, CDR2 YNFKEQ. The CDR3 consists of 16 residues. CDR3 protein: CARSHVGGQGNNEQFF. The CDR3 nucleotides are TGTGCCAGGAGCCACGTCGGTGGACAGGGGAACAATGAGCAGTTCTTC.

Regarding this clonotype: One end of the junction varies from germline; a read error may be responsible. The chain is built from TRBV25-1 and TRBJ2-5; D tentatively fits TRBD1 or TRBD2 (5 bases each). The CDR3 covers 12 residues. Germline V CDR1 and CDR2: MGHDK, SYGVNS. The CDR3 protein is CACSLNSGTQHF. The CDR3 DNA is TGTGCCTGCAGTCTAAACTCAGGGACCCAGCACTTC.

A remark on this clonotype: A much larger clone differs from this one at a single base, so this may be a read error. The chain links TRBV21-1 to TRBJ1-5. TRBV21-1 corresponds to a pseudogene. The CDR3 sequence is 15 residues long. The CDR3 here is CASTQMGTAYQPQHF. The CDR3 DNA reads TGTGCCAGCACCCAAATGGGGACGGCGTATCAGCCCCAGCATTTT.

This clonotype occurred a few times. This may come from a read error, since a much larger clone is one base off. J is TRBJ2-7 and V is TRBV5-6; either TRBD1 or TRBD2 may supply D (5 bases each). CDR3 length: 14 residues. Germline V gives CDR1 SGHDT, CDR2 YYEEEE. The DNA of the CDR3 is TGTGCCAACAGCCCGGGACCGGGTACGATAGAGCAGTACTTC. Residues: CANSPGPGTIEQYF.

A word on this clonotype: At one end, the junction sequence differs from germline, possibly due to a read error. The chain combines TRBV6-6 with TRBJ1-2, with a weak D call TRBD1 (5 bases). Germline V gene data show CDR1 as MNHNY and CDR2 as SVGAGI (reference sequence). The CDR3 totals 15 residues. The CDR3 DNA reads TGCGCCAGCAGTTCCGACGACGAGACAGACTATGGCTACACCTTC. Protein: CASSSDDETDYGYTF.

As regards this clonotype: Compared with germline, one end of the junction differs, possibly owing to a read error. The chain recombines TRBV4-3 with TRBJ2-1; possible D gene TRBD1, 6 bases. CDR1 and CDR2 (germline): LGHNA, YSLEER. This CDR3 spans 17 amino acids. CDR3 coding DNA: TGCGCCAGCAGCCAATTGACAGGTAAACTCTCCTACGATGAGCAGTTCTTC. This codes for CASSQLTGKLSYDEQFF.

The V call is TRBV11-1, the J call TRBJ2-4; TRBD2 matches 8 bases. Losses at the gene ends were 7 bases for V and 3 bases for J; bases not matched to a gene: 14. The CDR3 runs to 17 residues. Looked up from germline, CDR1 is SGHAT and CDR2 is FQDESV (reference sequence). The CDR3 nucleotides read TGTGCCAGCAACTTTCCTGGGATTAGCGGGATCAAAAACATTCAGTACTTC. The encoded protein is CASNFPGISGIKNIQYF.

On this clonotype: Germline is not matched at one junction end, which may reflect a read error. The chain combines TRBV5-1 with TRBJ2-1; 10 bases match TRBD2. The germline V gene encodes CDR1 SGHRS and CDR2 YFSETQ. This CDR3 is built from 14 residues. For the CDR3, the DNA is TGCGACAGCGAGCCGACTAGCGGGCACAATGAGCAGTTCTTC. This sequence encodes CDSEPTSGHNEQFF.

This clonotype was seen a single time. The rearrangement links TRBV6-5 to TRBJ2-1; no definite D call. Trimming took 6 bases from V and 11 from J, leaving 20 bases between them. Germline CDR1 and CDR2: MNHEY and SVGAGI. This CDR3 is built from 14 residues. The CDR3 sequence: CASSPRPSFAQQFF. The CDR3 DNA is TGTGCCAGCAGCCCTCGGCCCAGCTTTGCTCAGCAGTTCTTC.

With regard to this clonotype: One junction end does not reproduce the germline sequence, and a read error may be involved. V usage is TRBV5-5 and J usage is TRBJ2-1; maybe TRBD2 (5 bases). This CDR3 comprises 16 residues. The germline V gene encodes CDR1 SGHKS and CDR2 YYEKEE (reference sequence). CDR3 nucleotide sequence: TGTCCCAGCAGACCACGGACTGCCGGGAACTACAATGAGCAGTTCTTC. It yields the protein CPSRPRTAGNYNEQFF.

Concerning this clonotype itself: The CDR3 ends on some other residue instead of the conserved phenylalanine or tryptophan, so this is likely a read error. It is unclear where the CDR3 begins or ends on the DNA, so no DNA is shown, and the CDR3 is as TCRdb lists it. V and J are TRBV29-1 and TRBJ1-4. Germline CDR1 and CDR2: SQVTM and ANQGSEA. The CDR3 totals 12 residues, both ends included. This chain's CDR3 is CSVEVIGEKLFS.

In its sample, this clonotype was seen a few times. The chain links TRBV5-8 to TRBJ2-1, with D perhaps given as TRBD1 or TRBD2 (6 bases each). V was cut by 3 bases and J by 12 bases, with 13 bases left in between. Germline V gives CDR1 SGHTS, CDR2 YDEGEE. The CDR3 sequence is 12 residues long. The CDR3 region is CASSWGPGAQFF. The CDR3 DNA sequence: TGTGCCAGCAGCTGGGGCCCGGGGGCGCAGTTCTTC. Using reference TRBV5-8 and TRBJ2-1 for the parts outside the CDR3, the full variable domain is EAGVTQSPTHLIKTRGQQATLRCSPISGHTSVYWYQQALGLGLQFLLWYDEGEERNRGNFPPRFSGRQFPNYSSELNVNALELEDSALYLCASSWGPGAQFFGPGTRLTVL.

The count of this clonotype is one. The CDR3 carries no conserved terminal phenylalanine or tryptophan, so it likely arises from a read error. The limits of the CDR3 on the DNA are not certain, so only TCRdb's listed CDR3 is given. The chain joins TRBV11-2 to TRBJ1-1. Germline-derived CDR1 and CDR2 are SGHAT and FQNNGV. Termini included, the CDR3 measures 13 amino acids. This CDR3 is CASSLGLNTEVFI.

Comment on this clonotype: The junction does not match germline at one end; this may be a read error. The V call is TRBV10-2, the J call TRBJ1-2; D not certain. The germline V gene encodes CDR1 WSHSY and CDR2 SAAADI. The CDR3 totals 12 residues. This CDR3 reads CASTHTLDGYTF. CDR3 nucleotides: TGCGCCAGCACCCACACCCTTGATGGCTATACCTTC.

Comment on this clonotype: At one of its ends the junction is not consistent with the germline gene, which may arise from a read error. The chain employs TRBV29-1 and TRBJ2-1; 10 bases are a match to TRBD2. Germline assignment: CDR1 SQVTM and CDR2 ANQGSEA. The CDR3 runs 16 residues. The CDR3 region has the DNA TGCAGCGTTGAACCGTCCGGGATTAGCGGGAGGAATGAACAGTTCTTC. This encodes CSVEPSGISGRNEQFF.

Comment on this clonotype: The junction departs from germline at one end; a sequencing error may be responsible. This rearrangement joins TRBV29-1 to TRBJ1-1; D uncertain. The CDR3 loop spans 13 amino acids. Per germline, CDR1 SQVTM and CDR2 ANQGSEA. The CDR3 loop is CSAVKVLSTVAFF. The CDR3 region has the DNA TGCAGCGCTGTGAAGGTGTTGAGCACTGTAGCTTTCTTT. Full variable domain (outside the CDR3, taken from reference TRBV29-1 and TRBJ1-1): SAVISQKPSRDICQRGTSLTIQCQVDSQVTMMFWYRQQPGQSLTLIATANQGSEATYESGFVIDKFPISRPNLTFSTLTVSNMSPEDSSIYLCSAVKVLSTVAFFGQGTRLTVV.

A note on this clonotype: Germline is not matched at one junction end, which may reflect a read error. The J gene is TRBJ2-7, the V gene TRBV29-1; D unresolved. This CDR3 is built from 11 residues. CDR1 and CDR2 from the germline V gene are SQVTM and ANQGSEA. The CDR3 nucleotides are TGCAGCGCGCAGGTGAGCTACGGGCAGTACTTC. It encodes CSAQVSYGQYF.